Below are 31 T cell receptor beta chains sequenced from a single sample in a study of cytomegalovirus exposure and HLA in healthy donors. PCR amplification relied on 60 Vbeta primers (plus 13 Jbeta primers). Assay used: immunoSEQ multiplex PCR; TCRdb lists only in-frame clones, some missing. The table lists tens of thousands of clones, 60% to 80% of them singletons. Sequences were obtained from PBMCs. The source is a young woman in good health and CMV-seropositive.

This clone was counted only a few times. This chain connects TRBV10-2 to TRBJ2-1; D not resolved. Trimming stripped 0 bases from V and 9 bases from J, with 6 bases between. The CDR3 has 12 amino acids. Germline CDR1 reads WSHSY; CDR2 reads SAAADI. The CDR3 DNA sequence: TGCGCCAGCAGTGAGTCGAGTCTTGAGCAGTTCTTC. It is translated as CASSESSLEQFF.

The chain has TRBV4-1 and TRBJ2-5; maybe TRBD1 (5 bases). There are 14 residues in the CDR3. Germline V gene sequence: CDR1 MGHRA, CDR2 YSYEKL. The V end was cut by 1 base, the J end by 2 bases, with 8 bases between. The CDR3 reads CASSQADSQETQYF. CDR3 DNA sequence: TGCGCCAGCAGCCAAGCTGACAGTCAAGAGACCCAGTACTTC.

There are a few counts of this clone. V usage is TRBV18 and J usage is TRBJ1-4, with D possibly matching TRBD1 (6 bases). The CDR3 is 15 amino acids. Trimming pared 6 bases from V and 5 bases from J, leaving 16 bases between. Per germline, CDR1 KGHSH and CDR2 LQKENI. The CDR3 loop reads CASSGQTGQNEKLFF. DNA of the CDR3: TGTGCCAGCTCGGGTCAAACAGGGCAGAATGAAAAACTGTTTTTT.

This sequence joins TRBV6-1 and TRBJ2-7, with 8 bases aligning to TRBD1. This CDR3 is built from 13 residues. V was clipped by 7 bases and J by 3 bases; unmatched bases: 5. Germline CDR1 MNHNS, CDR2 SASEGT. As DNA, the CDR3 is TGTGCCAGCACCTTACAGGGGGGCTACGAGCAGTACTTC. Translating it yields CASTLQGGYEQYF.

V is TRBV29-1 and J is TRBJ2-5; D may be TRBD2 (5 bases). This CDR3 comprises 13 residues. The ends were cut back, 1 base at V and 5 bases at J, with 11 bases in the middle. Germline-derived CDR1 and CDR2 are SQVTM and ANQGSEA. CDR3 bases: TGCAGCGTTGAAGTCGGGGTCCGGGAGACCCAGTACTTC. Its protein product is CSVEVGVRETQYF.

CDR3 residues: CASSGQENTEAFF. The CDR3 coding sequence is TGTGCCAGCAGTGGACAGGAGAACACTGAAGCTTTCTTT. J is TRBJ1-1 and V is TRBV2, with D possibly being TRBD1 (6 bases). This CDR3 is 13 amino acids long. The V gene's germline CDR1 is SNHLY and CDR2 FYNNEI. With 4 bases removed from V and 1 base from J, the gap between germline ends came to 7 bases.

The sample holds a few counts of this clone. The genes are TRBV29-1 and TRBJ2-1; unclear D gene. Per germline, CDR1 SQVTM and CDR2 ANQGSEA. The CDR3 covers 13 residues. Trimming shortened V by 7 bases and J by 8 bases, and 18 bases separated the two germline ends. The CDR3 coding sequence is TGCAGCGGTCATAGTTACCCACCCCATGAGCAGTTCTTC. Its protein product is CSGHSYPPHEQFF.

The chain employs TRBV30 and TRBJ1-5, with D unclear. Germline V gene data show CDR1 as GTSNPN and CDR2 as SVGIG (reference sequence). CDR3 length: 13 amino acids. Trimming stripped 1 base from V and 4 bases from J, with 8 bases between. CDR3 nucleotide sequence: TGTGCCTGGAGTGGTCAGGCAAATCAGCCCCAGCATTTT. Its protein product is CAWSGQANQPQHF.

The chain employs TRBV30 and TRBJ2-7; TRBD2 aligns across 10 bases. This CDR3 contains 14 residues. Germline CDR1 and CDR2: GTSNPN and SVGIG (reference sequence). The V gene end was trimmed by 4 bases and the J gene end by 2 bases; junction bases not matched to a gene: 5. The CDR3 region has the DNA TGTGCCTGGAACCGAGCGGGAGGGCCCTACGAGCAGTACTTC. This sequence encodes CAWNRAGGPYEQYF.

Only a few counts were recorded for this clone. The V call is TRBV30, the J call TRBJ2-7; tentative D call: TRBD2 (6 bases). Germline V gene lookup returns CDR1 GTSNPN and CDR2 SVGIG (reference sequence). With 6 bases removed from V and 0 bases from J, the gap between germline ends came to 12 bases. The CDR3 totals 13 residues. The CDR3 bases are TGTGCCTGCGTAGCGGTGAGCTCCTACGAGCAGTACTTC. Protein product: CACVAVSSYEQYF.

The V gene is TRBV30, the J gene TRBJ2-4; TRBD1 aligns across 10 bases. This CDR3 spans 13 amino acids. With V trimmed by 3 bases and J by 8 bases, 4 bases remained unmatched. The germline V gene has CDR1 GTSNPN and CDR2 SVGIG (reference sequence). CDR3 DNA: TGTGCCTGGAGCCCGGGACAGGGGTACATTCAGTACTTC. Translating it yields CAWSPGQGYIQYF.

The J gene is TRBJ1-2, the V gene TRBV6-6, with 8 nucleotides matching TRBD1. Germline trimming cut 2 bases from V and 3 bases from J; bases unmatched to any gene: 2. The germline V gene has CDR1 MNHNY and CDR2 SVGAGI (reference sequence). The CDR3 covers 14 residues. Here the CDR3 reads CASSYAGGYYGYTF. The CDR3 DNA reads TGTGCCAGCAGTTACGCAGGGGGCTACTATGGCTACACCTTC.

This chain joins TRBV28 and TRBJ2-7; possibly TRBD2 for D (5 bases). The germline V gene encodes CDR1 MDHEN and CDR2 SYDVKM. The CDR3 contains 12 residues. V was clipped by 5 bases and J by 6 bases, with 11 bases between them. The CDR3 region is CASSLPRGEQYF. For the CDR3, the DNA is TGTGCCAGCAGTCTCCCCCGGGGCGAGCAGTACTTC.

The gene calls are TRBV5-4 and TRBJ2-7, with TRBD2 matching over 8 bases. CDR3 length: 16 residues. Germline V lookup: CDR1 SGHNT, CDR2 YYREEE (reference sequence). V lost 5 bases and J lost 2; bases outside the gene matches: 12. The CDR3 DNA sequence: TGTGCCAGCAGTCGCTTGGGCGGGAGGAATCCCTACGAGCAGTACTTC. Amino acid sequence: CASSRLGGRNPYEQYF.

The chain carries TRBV13 and TRBJ2-7; tentatively, D is TRBD2 (6 bases). Germline V lookup: CDR1 PRHDT, CDR2 FYEKMQ (reference sequence). The CDR3 has 15 residues. The ends were cut back, 5 bases at V and 2 bases at J, with 16 bases in the middle. In DNA, the CDR3 is TGTGCCAGCAGCCCGCCCGGGGGTGGGGCCTACGAGCAGTACTTC. Its translation: CASSPPGGGAYEQYF.

CDR3 in amino acids: CASNWEGRSQETQYF. CDR3 DNA sequence: TGTGCCAGCAACTGGGAGGGACGGAGTCAAGAGACCCAGTACTTC. The chain couples TRBV6-6 to TRBJ2-5; the match to TRBD2 covers 7 bases. The CDR3 extends over 15 amino acids. Germline CDR1 is MNHNY and CDR2 is SVGAGI (reference sequence). The junction had 10 bases not matched to a gene; V was cut back by 7 bases and J by 2 bases.

V and J are TRBV6-4 and TRBJ2-5; 11 bases fit TRBD2. Germline V CDR1 and CDR2: MRHNA, SNTAGT. V trimming: 6 bases; J trimming: 2 bases; junction bases outside the gene matches: 2. The length of the CDR3 is 14 residues. CDR3 residues: CASRRTSGQETQYF. The CDR3 coding sequence is TGTGCCAGCAGGCGGACTAGCGGGCAAGAGACCCAGTACTTC.

This clone was detected only a few times. The chain joins TRBV4-3 to TRBJ2-1; 8 nucleotides agree with TRBD2. Germline V gene data show CDR1 as LGHNA and CDR2 as YSLEER. With V trimmed by 3 bases and J by 2 bases, 12 bases remained unmatched. The CDR3 extends over 18 amino acids. The CDR3 DNA is TGCGCCAGCAGCCATGGGCCGGGAGGGGGAGGCCCCTACAATGAGCAGTTCTTC. Encoded protein: CASSHGPGGGGPYNEQFF.

This clone was picked up one time. This chain joins TRBV5-4 and TRBJ2-7; TRBD1 is a possible D gene (6 bases). Germline CDR1 is SGHNT and CDR2 is YYREEE (reference sequence). The length of the CDR3 is 15 residues. Trimming cost V 3 bases and J 3 bases, with 16 bases left between them. The CDR3 loop reads CASSSRWTASYEQYF. The CDR3 nucleotides read TGTGCCAGCAGCTCAAGATGGACAGCGAGCTACGAGCAGTACTTC.

The chain uses TRBV9 and TRBJ1-2; 7 bases line up with TRBD1. The CDR3 is made up of 15 amino acids. CDR1 is SGDLS and CDR2 is YYNGEE in the germline V gene. V trimming: 4 bases; J trimming: 0 bases; junction bases outside the gene matches: 6. CDR3 region: CASSTRQGSNYGYTF. CDR3 DNA sequence: TGTGCCAGCAGCACCAGACAGGGCTCTAACTATGGCTACACCTTC.

CDR3 residues: CASSSTGAGYYGYTF. The CDR3 DNA is TGTGCCAGCAGTTCGACAGGGGCCGGTTATTATGGCTACACCTTC. This rearrangement joins TRBV28 to TRBJ1-2; TRBD1 matches 8 bases. With 4 bases clipped from V and 5 bases from J, the junction kept 9 bases outside the gene matches. The germline V gene encodes CDR1 MDHEN and CDR2 SYDVKM. The CDR3 spans 15 residues.

Concerning this clone: With only one base between it and a far larger clone, this is likely a read error. This chain links TRBV4-3 with TRBJ2-2; D is possibly TRBD2 (6 bases). In germline, CDR1 is LGHNA, CDR2 YSLEER. The CDR3 contains 16 residues. The DNA for the CDR3 is TGCGCCAGCAGCCAAGATCTCGGGGGAAACACCGGGGATCTGTTTTTT. This translates into CASSQDLGGNTGDLFF.

J is TRBJ2-1 and V is TRBV4-1; D perhaps matches TRBD2 (6 bases). This CDR3 comprises 19 residues. Germline V gives CDR1 MGHRA, CDR2 YSYEKL. Trimming took 1 base from V and 2 from J, leaving 21 bases between them. This CDR3 reads CASSQVGVRRGAPYNEQFF. CDR3 bases: TGCGCCAGCAGCCAAGTTGGTGTTCGGCGGGGAGCACCCTACAATGAGCAGTTCTTC.

The chain uses TRBV4-3 and TRBJ2-7, with TRBD2 identical over 7 bases. Unmatched junction bases numbered 11, after V lost 0 bases and J lost 6 bases. This CDR3 has 16 residues. Germline V gene data show CDR1 as LGHNA and CDR2 as YSLEER. The CDR3 DNA reads TGCGCCAGCAGCCAAGATTGGGTGGCGGGAGCGGCCGAGCAGTACTTC. The encoded protein is CASSQDWVAGAAEQYF.

The V call is TRBV6-1, the J call TRBJ2-5, with TRBD2 matching 9 bases. This CDR3 spans 14 amino acids. Unmatched junction bases numbered 2, after V lost 1 base and J lost 5 bases. From germline, CDR1 is MNHNS and CDR2 SASEGT. The CDR3 loop reads CASSEVAGVETQYF. In DNA form, the CDR3 reads TGTGCCAGCAGTGAAGTAGCGGGAGTGGAGACCCAGTACTTC.

In its sample, this clone was seen a few times. The chain couples TRBV20-1 to TRBJ2-1, with 7 bases identical to TRBD2. CDR3 length equals 11 residues. Germline V gene data show CDR1 as DFQATT and CDR2 as SNEGSKA (reference sequence). J lost 8 bases, V lost 6 bases, and 4 bases had no gene match. CDR3 sequence: CSAKAGYEQFF. The CDR3 DNA reads TGCAGTGCAAAAGCGGGGTATGAGCAGTTCTTC.

The chain employs TRBV5-1 and TRBJ2-5; 7 nucleotides line up with TRBD2. J was trimmed by 3 bases and V by 3 bases; bases with no gene match: 2. This CDR3 region has 13 residues. The germline V gene has CDR1 SGHRS and CDR2 YFSETQ. CDR3 in amino acids: CASSWAGEETQYF. For the CDR3, the DNA is TGCGCCAGCAGCTGGGCGGGGGAAGAGACCCAGTACTTC.

This clone was observed a few times. This chain joins TRBV28 and TRBJ1-1, with D unclear. V was shortened by 2 bases and J by 5 bases, with 12 bases between the two germline ends. Germline V gene sequence: CDR1 MDHEN, CDR2 SYDVKM. The CDR3 spans 14 residues. The CDR3 region is CASSLGGRRTEAFF. DNA of the CDR3: TGTGCCAGCAGTTTAGGAGGGCGGAGGACTGAAGCTTTCTTT.

The rearrangement links TRBV4-2 to TRBJ1-1, with TRBD1 matching over 8 bases. The ends lost 4 bases at V and 5 bases at J; junction bases unmatched: 9. The V gene's germline CDR1 is LGHNA and CDR2 YNFKEQ. CDR3 length: 15 amino acids. The CDR3 sequence: CASSRPDREGTEAFF. The DNA of the CDR3 is TGTGCCAGCAGCCGCCCGGACAGGGAGGGTACTGAAGCTTTCTTT.

The chain employs TRBV4-1 and TRBJ2-7, with 9 bases that match TRBD2. Germline V lookup: CDR1 MGHRA, CDR2 YSYEKL. The CDR3 covers 15 residues. With 0 bases clipped from V and 4 bases from J, the junction kept 4 bases outside the gene matches. In DNA, the CDR3 is TGCGCCAGCAGCCAAGAGGGGCTAGCGGGGTACGAGCAGTACTTC. It is translated as CASSQEGLAGYEQYF.

The sample holds one count of this clone. The V call is TRBV7-9, the J call TRBJ2-5, with a possible D match to TRBD1 (5 bases). The V end was cut by 2 bases, the J end by 2 bases, with 12 bases between. Germline CDR1 reads SEHNR; CDR2 reads FQNEAQ (reference sequence). The CDR3 consists of 15 residues. CDR3 nucleotide sequence: TGTGCCAGCAGCTTATCAACAGGAGTACAAGAGACCCAGTACTTC. This gives the protein CASSLSTGVQETQYF.